A single TCR beta chain is shown here with its context. No antigen is known for it. Germline V lookup: CDR1 MGHRA, CDR2 YSYEKL. The CDR3 covers 18 residues. The V gene lost 1 base and the J gene lost 7 bases, with 23 bases spanning the gap. These data come from a study of shared clonotypes between healthy human individuals. Background on the study: Per donor, three plates held CD4 naive cells, three held CD4 memory, two held CD8 naive and one held CD8 memory.

Here immunoSEQ multiplex PCR was the method, and the copy in TCRdb shows in-frame clones only, minus some. The profile covers around 990,000 clones, with roughly 77% appearing a single time and approximately 0.9% taken by the ten largest. Study results and limitations: Naive subsets generally exceeded memory subsets in estimated richness.

This TCR came from a man younger than 35 in good health. Some clones in this sample may be carry-over from other donors' samples. The chain has TRBV4-1 and TRBJ2-1; possibly TRBD2 for D (6 bases). Source material: memory CD4+ T cells from PBMCs. Regarding subset: CD45RA-negative fraction. The CDR3 here is CASSQGGGRVPSGNEQFF. The DNA for the CDR3 is TGCGCCAGCAGCCAAGGGGGAGGCAGGGTGCCCTCGGGGAATGAGCAGTTCTTC.